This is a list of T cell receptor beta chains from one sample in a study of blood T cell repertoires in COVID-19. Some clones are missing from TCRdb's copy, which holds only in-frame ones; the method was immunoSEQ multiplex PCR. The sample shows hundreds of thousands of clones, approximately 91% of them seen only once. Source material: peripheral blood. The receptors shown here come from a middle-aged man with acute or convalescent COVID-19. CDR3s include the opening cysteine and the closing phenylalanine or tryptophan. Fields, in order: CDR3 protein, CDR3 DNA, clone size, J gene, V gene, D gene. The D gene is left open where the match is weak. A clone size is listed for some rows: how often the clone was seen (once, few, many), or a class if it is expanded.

CASSQDTRLVPKTQYF | TGTGCCAGCAGCCAAGATACCCGGTTAGTGCCAAAGACCCAGTACTTC | once | TRBJ2-5 | TRBV3-1/TRBV3-2 | -
CAWSVQGQTLGFYEQYF | TGTGCCTGGAGTGTACAGGGACAGACCTTGGGATTCTACGAGCAGTACTTC | - | TRBJ2-7 | TRBV30 | TRBD1
CASSRQMNTEAFF | TGTGCCAGCAGTAGACAGATGAACACTGAAGCTTTCTTT | - | TRBJ1-1 | TRBV7-2 | -
CAWSVGGGSETQYF | TGTGCCTGGAGTGTAGGGGGGGGGTCAGAGACCCAGTACTTC | - | TRBJ2-5 | TRBV30 | -
CASSDVAATYEQYF | TGTGCCAGCAGCGACGTAGCGGCCACCTACGAGCAGTACTTC | - | TRBJ2-7 | TRBV5-4 | -
CASSKGGQETKETQYF | TGTGCCAGCAGCAAAGGGGGACAGGAAACGAAAGAGACCCAGTACTTC | - | TRBJ2-5 | TRBV21-1 | -
CASSLVRRANVLTF | TGCGCCAGCAGCTTGGTCCGTAGGGCCAACGTCCTGACTTTC | - | TRBJ2-6 | TRBV5-1 | -
CASSFQRGILTGELFF | TGTGCCAGCAGTTTCCAGCGGGGAATCCTCACCGGGGAGCTGTTTTTT | - | TRBJ2-2 | TRBV6-5 | TRBD2
CASSGISPSTDTQYF | TGTGCCAGCAGCGGTATTAGCCCTAGCACAGATACGCAGTATTTT | - | TRBJ2-3 | TRBV6-6 | -
CASSQRASSYEQYF | TGTGCCAGCAGTCAAAGAGCAAGCTCCTACGAGCAGTACTTC | - | TRBJ2-7 | TRBV27 | -
CASSKQGVGYGYTF | TGTGCCAGCAGTAAACAGGGGGTGGGCTATGGCTACACCTTC | - | TRBJ1-2 | TRBV6-5 | TRBD1
CASVNRQSYEQYF | TGTGCCAGCGTTAACAGGCAGTCCTACGAGCAGTACTTC | - | TRBJ2-7 | TRBV27 | -
CASLIVGGNTEAFF | TGTGCCAGCCTAATAGTGGGGGGAAACACTGAAGCTTTCTTT | once | TRBJ1-1 | TRBV2 | -
CASSQGGGAPDTQYF | TGTGCCAGCAGCCAGGGCGGGGGGGCCCCAGATACGCAGTATTTT | - | TRBJ2-3 | TRBV3-1/TRBV3-2 | TRBD2
CASSDVRDGDTQYF | TGTGCCAGCAGTGATGTCAGGGATGGAGATACGCAGTATTTT | - | TRBJ2-3 | TRBV6-1 | -
CATSRDRGSGNTIYF | TGTGCCACCAGCAGAGACAGGGGAAGTGGAAACACCATATATTTT | - | TRBJ1-3 | TRBV15 | -
CASSQSGQLGADTQYF | TGCGCCAGCAGTCAATCGGGACAGCTAGGGGCAGATACGCAGTATTTT | - | TRBJ2-3 | TRBV23-1 | TRBD1
CASSATGVQPQHF | TGTGCCAGCAGCGCTACAGGGGTTCAGCCCCAGCATTTT | - | TRBJ1-5 | TRBV12-3/TRBV12-4 | TRBD1
CASSKGQGGGDTQYF | TGTGCCAGCAGCAAGGGACAGGGAGGGGGAGATACGCAGTATTTT | once | TRBJ2-3 | TRBV7-9 | TRBD1
CASSSQAGSGTEAFF | TGTGCCAGCAGCTCCCAGGCAGGGTCGGGCACTGAAGCTTTCTTT | - | TRBJ1-1 | TRBV6-2/TRBV6-3 | -
CSSRTSGGGDGELFF | TGCAGCTCAAGGACTAGCGGGGGTGGGGACGGGGAGCTGTTTTTT | few | TRBJ2-2 | TRBV29-1 | TRBD2
CASSLEPLGNEQFF | TGCGCCAGCAGCTTGGAGCCCCTCGGGAATGAGCAGTTCTTC | - | TRBJ2-1 | TRBV5-1 | -
CASSDGLAGAYEQYF | TGCGCCAGCAGTGATGGACTAGCGGGAGCCTACGAGCAGTACTTC | few | TRBJ2-7 | TRBV5-1 | TRBD2
CASGSGPLRDTQYF | TGTGCCAGCGGTAGCGGGCCCCTAAGAGATACGCAGTATTTT | - | TRBJ2-3 | TRBV28 | TRBD2
CASRDIDSYYGYTF | TGTGCCAGTAGGGACATCGACTCTTACTATGGCTACACCTTC | - | TRBJ1-2 | TRBV19 | -
CASSLSGVSNQPQHF | TGTGCCAGCAGTTTATCAGGGGTTAGCAATCAGCCCCAGCATTTT | - | TRBJ1-5 | TRBV27 | -
CASSVDSDRYEQYF | TGTGCCAGCAGCGTAGATTCCGACAGGTACGAGCAGTACTTC | - | TRBJ2-7 | TRBV9 | -
CASSYSPISSYEQYF | TGTGCCAGCAGTTACAGTCCGATTAGCTCCTACGAGCAGTACTTC | - | TRBJ2-7 | TRBV6-2/TRBV6-3 | -
CASRPRGRNQPQHF | TGTGCCAGTAGACCCAGGGGCAGGAATCAGCCCCAGCATTTT | - | TRBJ1-5 | TRBV19 | -
CASSELQGTTGELFF | TGTGCCAGCAGTGAGCTACAGGGTACCACCGGGGAGCTGTTTTTT | - | TRBJ2-2 | TRBV25-1 | -
CASSPSTSGANVLTF | TGTGCCAGCTCACCGTCAACTTCTGGGGCCAACGTCCTGACTTTC | - | TRBJ2-6 | TRBV18 | -
CASSLRSGQYF | TGTGCCAGCAGCTTAAGAAGCGGACAGTATTTT | - | TRBJ2-3 | TRBV7-9 | -
CASSMQGAVNTGELFF | TGTGCCAGTAGTATGCAGGGGGCCGTGAACACCGGGGAGCTGTTTTTT | - | TRBJ2-2 | TRBV19 | TRBD1
CSAAQGNTEAFF | TGCAGCGCCGCACAGGGGAACACTGAAGCTTTCTTT | - | TRBJ1-1 | TRBV29-1 | -
CATSGAGQRSGNTIYF | TGTGCCACCAGCGGGGCAGGCCAGCGCTCTGGAAACACCATATATTTT | - | TRBJ1-3 | TRBV15 | -
CASSYRQGRGYEQYF | TGTGCCAGCAGCTATAGACAGGGTAGAGGCTACGAGCAGTACTTC | - | TRBJ2-7 | TRBV5-5 | TRBD1
CASSLFGANVLTF | TGTGCCAGCAGCCTTTTCGGGGCCAACGTCCTGACTTTC | once | TRBJ2-6 | TRBV27 | -
CASSFGQTNQPQHF | TGTGCCAGCAGCTTCGGACAGACAAATCAGCCCCAGCATTTT | once | TRBJ1-5 | TRBV6-2/TRBV6-3 | -
CASSTTTGEQFF | TGTGCCAGCAGTACGACTACTGGGGAGCAGTTCTTC | once | TRBJ2-1 | TRBV6-2/TRBV6-3 | -
CASSTTGGPGNTIYF | TGTGCCAGCAGTACCACAGGGGGCCCTGGAAACACCATATATTTT | - | TRBJ1-3 | TRBV28 | TRBD1
CASRNTGGLGGELFF | TGTGCCAGTCGGAATACCGGGGGGCTCGGCGGGGAGCTGTTTTTT | - | TRBJ2-2 | TRBV19 | -
CASSQVAGMPQHF | TGCGCCAGCAGCCAAGTCGCCGGGATGCCCCAGCATTTT | - | TRBJ1-5 | TRBV4-1 | -
CASSSPPYGTGGPHEQFF | TGTGCCAGCAGCTCTCCCCCCTACGGGACAGGGGGTCCCCATGAGCAGTTCTTC | - | TRBJ2-1 | TRBV5-4 | TRBD1
CASSYRQTSSPQHF | TGTGCCAGCAGTTACAGACAGACCTCCTCACCCCAGCATTTT | once | TRBJ1-5 | TRBV6-5 | -
CASSYSYARETQYF | TGTGCCAGCAGTTACTCGTACGCGCGGGAGACCCAGTACTTC | - | TRBJ2-5 | TRBV6-2/TRBV6-3 | -